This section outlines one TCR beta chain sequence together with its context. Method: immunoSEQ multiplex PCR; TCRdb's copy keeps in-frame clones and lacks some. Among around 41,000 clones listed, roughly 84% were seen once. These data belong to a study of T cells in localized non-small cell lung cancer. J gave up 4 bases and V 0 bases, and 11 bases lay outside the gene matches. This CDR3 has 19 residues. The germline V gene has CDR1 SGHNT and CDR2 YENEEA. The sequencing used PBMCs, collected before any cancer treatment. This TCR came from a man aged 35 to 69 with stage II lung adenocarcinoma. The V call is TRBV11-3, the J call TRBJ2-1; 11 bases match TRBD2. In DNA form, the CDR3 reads TGTGCCAGCAGCTTAGAAAAGGGGCTAGCGGGGGGCTTATACAATGAGCAGTTCTTC. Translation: CASSLEKGLAGGLYNEQFF.